Listed below are T cell receptor beta chains from one sample, sequenced in a study of human thymus T cells. The method was immunoSEQ multiplex PCR; TCRdb's version includes in-frame clones alone and lacks a portion of them. Of tens of thousands of clones detected, roughly 95% appear once; the ten largest clones hold 0.03% to 0.035%. Sequencing input: thymus tissue. These receptors all come from a girl less than two years old with a congenital heart defect but otherwise immunologically healthy. CDR3s leave out the opening cysteine and the closing phenylalanine or tryptophan.

v_gene	len	CDR3aa
TRBV6-1	9	ASLGVYGYT
TRBV6-5	10	ASSRTKETQY
TRBV21-1	13	ASSKMSRGAAEAF
TRBV20-1	9	SAGGVVTQY
TRBV28	11	ASNKREIYEQY
TRBV19	13	ASSVRDTAGDEQF
TRBV19	14	ASSIAPLSRGYEQY
TRBV28	11	ASSSGTGDEQY
TRBV15	15	ATSRERQGRIADTQY
TRBV6-6	13	ASSYSSGTVYEQY
TRBV29-1	9	SADGDPEQL
TRBV2	15	ASSGGLAGSSYNEQF
TRBV28	14	ASSYIFDSRTGELF
TRBV28	14	ASGGGGETNGETQY
TRBV7-8	17	ASSLGVMTHPNQPYEQY
TRBV28	12	ASSHDRVFETQY
TRBV7-9	15	ASSLIIARDGYNEQF